The clone carrying this TCR beta chain was observed a few times. The sample belongs to a study of blood T cell repertoires in COVID-19. Study summary: The cDNA or gDNA used as material had been derived from T cells, B-cell-depleted T cells, or PBMCs.

The CDR3 spans 11 residues. V was cut by 2 bases and J by 7 bases, with 8 bases left in between. From germline, CDR1 is GTSNPN and CDR2 SVGIG (reference sequence). Original processing notes: Estimation of nucleated cell counts relied on the amplification of reference gene primers. The repertoire was sequenced with immunoSEQ multiplex PCR; TCRdb's copy has only in-frame clones and lacks some. The V and J calls and the clone size are those of that table, but D and trimming were determined from the DNA. The data contain over 75,000 clones, around four fifths of them singletons. The sample comprised peripheral blood. The sequence was collected from a human donor in a cohort sampled during active COVID-19. V and J are TRBV30 and TRBJ1-2, with D hard to call. Here the CDR3 DNA reads TGTGCCTGGAGTTTAGGGAGTGGCTACACCTTC. Protein product: CAWSLGSGYTF.